Presented here are 17 T cell receptor beta chains from one specimen sequenced in a study of beta chain features in type 1 diabetes. The study reverse transcribed the entire isolated RNA, so it sequenced expressed TCRB transcripts. Only in-frame clones appear in the TCRdb table, and some are missing; sequencing was by immunoSEQ multiplex PCR. The sample has 300,000 to 400,000 clones, around 10% seen once; the top ten hold roughly 0.016%. Specimen: naive CD4+ T cells from blood. All receptors come from a woman in her 30s in good health.

This clone has only a few counts. This chain uses TRBV7-2 with TRBJ1-1, with TRBD1 matching 8 bases. The CDR3 length is 14 residues. Trimming removed 5 bases from V and 1 base from J; junction bases left unmatched: 3. Germline assignment: CDR1 SGHTA and CDR2 FQGNSA. The CDR3 reads CASSAGQANTEAFF. The CDR3, as DNA: TGTGCCAGCAGCGCGGGACAGGCGAACACTGAAGCTTTCTTT.

This clone was detected a few times. This chain joins TRBV18 and TRBJ2-3, with a tentative D call TRBD1 (5 bases). The CDR3 sequence is 16 residues long. V lost 4 bases to trimming and J lost 4 bases, with 18 bases between them. Germline values: CDR1 KGHSH, CDR2 LQKENI. The DNA of the CDR3 is TGTGCCAGCTCACTGTACGGATATCAGACAGCAGATACGCAGTATTTT. Residues: CASSLYGYQTADTQYF.

This clone has more than one count but fewer than ten. The gene calls are TRBV7-9 and TRBJ1-5; a possible D gene is TRBD1 (6 bases). Germline loops: CDR1 SEHNR, CDR2 FQNEAQ (reference sequence). This CDR3 comprises 15 residues. The germline V and J ends were trimmed by 5 bases and 1 base, with 12 bases remaining between them. CDR3 sequence (DNA): TGTGCCAGCAGCAAAAACAGGGAGAGCAATCAGCCCCAGCATTTT. Its translation: CASSKNRESNQPQHF.

This clone was seen more than once but under ten times. The V call is TRBV4-3, the J call TRBJ2-1, with a weak D call TRBD2 (6 bases). V lost 0 bases and J 12 bases, leaving 30 bases between the germline ends. Germline V gene data show CDR1 as LGHNA and CDR2 as YSLEER. The CDR3 consists of 19 residues. CDR3 amino acids: CASSQDWPRGTVGTGGQFF. CDR3 DNA: TGCGCCAGCAGCCAAGATTGGCCCCGTGGGACGGTGGGCACCGGGGGGCAGTTCTTC.

This clone was recorded a few times. The chain couples TRBV27 to TRBJ2-5; maybe TRBD2 (6 bases). This CDR3 has 17 residues. Trimming took 7 bases from V and 8 from J, leaving 29 bases between them. The germline V gene encodes CDR1 MNHEY and CDR2 SMNVEV (reference sequence). The CDR3 DNA reads as TGTGCCAGCACCCAGGCGGGGAACGGCCTCGGGGAAGGCACCCAGTACTTC. Its translation is CASTQAGNGLGEGTQYF.

This clone was seen more than once but under ten times. The gene calls are TRBV28 and TRBJ2-1; tentatively, D is TRBD2 (5 bases). CDR1 and CDR2 from the germline V gene are MDHEN and SYDVKM. The CDR3 contains 14 residues. V was pared by 1 base and J by 4 bases, with 8 bases between. The CDR3 sequence is CASSLSTGYNEQFF. The CDR3 DNA sequence: TGTGCCAGCAGTTTATCGACGGGGTACAATGAGCAGTTCTTC.

This clone was counted only a few times. This chain uses TRBV9 with TRBJ2-5; the match to TRBD1 covers 8 bases. The CDR3 sequence is 14 residues long. V shed 0 bases and J 4 bases; nucleotides not matched to a gene: 2. Germline CDR1 is SGDLS and CDR2 is YYNGEE. The CDR3 loop is CASSVVDRGETQYF. CDR3 in DNA: TGTGCCAGCAGCGTAGTAGACAGGGGAGAGACCCAGTACTTC.

This clone was detected a few times. The V call is TRBV7-8, the J call TRBJ2-1; possibly TRBD2 for D (6 bases). The CDR3 contains 15 residues. CDR1 SGHVS and CDR2 FQNEAQ come from the germline V gene. With 2 bases removed from V and 4 bases from J, the gap between germline ends came to 12 bases. The CDR3 is CASSLSRGNYNEQFF. The DNA for the CDR3 is TGTGCCAGCAGCTTATCCCGCGGGAATTACAATGAGCAGTTCTTC.

The V call is TRBV28, the J call TRBJ1-2; possible D gene TRBD1, 6 bases. V shed 5 bases and J shed 3 bases, with 22 bases lying between them. There are 17 residues in the CDR3. Germline V gene lookup returns CDR1 MDHEN and CDR2 SYDVKM. DNA of the CDR3: TGTGCCAGCAGTCCTACTGACAGGTTCTACAACCACTATGGCTACACCTTC. Amino acids: CASSPTDRFYNHYGYTF.

There are a few counts of this clone. The CDR3 loop is CSAQALAGEGTDTQYF. The CDR3 bases are TGCAGCGCCCAGGCCCTAGCGGGAGAAGGGACAGATACGCAGTATTTT. The chain couples TRBV29-1 to TRBJ2-3; 10 positions match TRBD2. CDR1 is SQVTM and CDR2 is ANQGSEA in the germline V gene. Trimming took 7 bases from V and 3 from J; bases not matched to a gene: 13. The CDR3 has 16 residues.

This clone was seen more than once but under ten times. The chain employs TRBV4-3 and TRBJ1-1, with D unclear. The CDR3 covers 14 residues. With 1 base removed from V and 0 bases from J, the gap between germline ends came to 6 bases. Germline V gene lookup returns CDR1 LGHNA and CDR2 YSLEER. The CDR3 bases are TGCGCCAGCAGCCAAGTAGATGTGAACACTGAAGCTTTCTTT. Its translation: CASSQVDVNTEAFF.

With respect to this clone: Other DNA sequences in the sample encode the same CDR3. The V gene is TRBV7-2, the J gene TRBJ2-3, with D perhaps matching TRBD1 (6 bases). Germline CDR1 SGHTA, CDR2 FQGNSA. V gave up 5 bases and J gave up 0 bases, with 9 bases separating them. This CDR3 is 14 amino acids long. CDR3 DNA sequence: TGTGCCAGCAGCCGAGACAGGAGCACAGATACGCAGTATTTT. Protein product: CASSRDRSTDTQYF.

This clone was counted a few times. This chain uses TRBV29-1 with TRBJ2-1; the D is unclear. V lost 6 bases and J 0 bases, leaving 15 bases between the germline ends. CDR3 length: 15 residues. Germline V gene data show CDR1 as SQVTM and CDR2 as ANQGSEA. The CDR3 bases are TGCAGCGTCCCGGCAGGTCAGAGCTCCTACAATGAGCAGTTCTTC. Translation gives CSVPAGQSSYNEQFF.

This clone has just a few counts. The rearrangement uses TRBV7-9 and TRBJ2-5; 7 bases map to TRBD2. The length of the CDR3 is 14 residues. Trimming removed 4 bases from V and 0 bases from J; junction bases left unmatched: 2. Germline values: CDR1 SEHNR, CDR2 FQNEAQ (reference sequence). The CDR3 reads CASSWEGHQETQYF. CDR3 sequence (DNA): TGTGCCAGCAGCTGGGAGGGGCACCAAGAGACCCAGTACTTC.

This clone was observed a few times. The chain recombines TRBV4-3 with TRBJ1-5; D call uncertain. Germline CDR1 and CDR2: LGHNA and YSLEER. This CDR3 is 14 amino acids long. Deletions cut 0 bases from V and 7 bases from J, with 10 bases between. CDR3 DNA sequence: TGCGCCAGCAGCCAAGATTTCGGGAGCCAGCCCCAGCATTTT. Amino acid sequence: CASSQDFGSQPQHF.

This clone was picked up a small number of times. This sequence joins TRBV5-1 and TRBJ1-2, with 7 bases that match TRBD1. With 4 bases clipped from V and 5 bases from J, the junction kept 5 bases outside the gene matches. The germline V gene encodes CDR1 SGHRS and CDR2 YFSETQ. The length of the CDR3 is 13 residues. CDR3 coding DNA: TGCGCCAGCAGCACTCAGGGGGATTATGGCTACACCTTC. It is translated as CASSTQGDYGYTF.

This clone was picked up a small number of times. The rearrangement joins TRBV6-6 to TRBJ2-1, with D possibly TRBD2 on 5 matching bases. V lost 0 bases and J 8 bases, leaving 5 bases between the germline ends. Germline assignment: CDR1 MNHNY and CDR2 SVGAGI (reference sequence). The CDR3 totals 12 residues. The CDR3 is CASSYSGDEQFF. The CDR3 nucleotides read TGTGCCAGCAGTTACTCGGGAGATGAGCAGTTCTTC.